These T cell receptor beta chains were read from a single sample in a study of T cell responses to AZD1222 COVID-19 vaccine. Here immunoSEQ multiplex PCR was the method, and the copy in TCRdb shows in-frame clones only, minus some. Of roughly 150,000 clones in the sample, approximately 93% are singletons; the top ten hold roughly 1.3%. The sequencing used peripheral blood, collected 28 days after the second AZD1222 dose. All receptors come from an adult who received the AZD1222 COVID-19 vaccine. The CDR3 runs from the conserved cysteine through the conserved F or W. A D gene is named only where the DNA matches it firmly. Not all rows give a size; the values are once, few, many and, for expanded clones, a class.

NA	TRBJ2-5	TRBD2	TRBV2	TGTGCCAGCCAAGGGCTAGCGGGAGCCCAAGAGACCCAGTACTTC	CASQGLAGAQETQYF
NA	TRBJ2-5	TRBD1	TRBV7-2	TGTGCCAGCAGTAAGGACAGGGGGCAAGAGACCCAGTACTTC	CASSKDRGQETQYF
NA	TRBJ1-2	NA	TRBV6-6	TGTGCCAGCCTAGGAGTCGGGGGGCGAGAGAATGGCTACACCTTC	CASLGVGGRENGYTF
NA	TRBJ2-1	NA	TRBV28	TGTGCCACCTCCACCTACAATGAGCAGTTCTTC	CATSTYNEQFF
once	TRBJ1-6	NA	TRBV7-6	TGTGCCAGCAGCTTAGCGCGGGCCTTTAATTCACCCCTCCACTTT	CASSLARAFNSPLHF
NA	TRBJ1-4	NA	TRBV19	TGTGCCAGTAGTATTAATCGGGCGGCGAAACTGTTTTTT	CASSINRAAKLFF
NA	TRBJ1-5	NA	TRBV19	TGTGCCAGTAGCCCTGGACAACCGAATCAGCCCCAGCATTTT	CASSPGQPNQPQHF
NA	TRBJ2-5	TRBD2	TRBV20-1	TGCAGTGCTAGTGGGACTAGCGGGCTTACTACGGGGACCCAGTACTTC	CSASGTSGLTTGTQYF
once	TRBJ2-2	NA	TRBV6-4	TGTGCCAGCAGTGTGGTAAACACCGGGGAGCTGTTTTTT	CASSVVNTGELFF
NA	TRBJ1-3	NA	TRBV28	TGTGCCAGCAGTTTGAAGGGTCTCAGCTCTGGAAACACCATATATTTT	CASSLKGLSSGNTIYF
NA	TRBJ2-1	NA	TRBV14	TGTGCCAGCAGCCAAGATCAATTGGGGATCGACAATGAGCAGTTCTTC	CASSQDQLGIDNEQFF
NA	TRBJ1-5	NA	TRBV5-6	TGTGCCAGCAGCTCCGGTTGGGCCCTCGGTCAGCCCCAGCATTTT	CASSSGWALGQPQHF
NA	TRBJ1-3	NA	TRBV27	TGTGCCAGCAGTTTATCCCCCGTTGGAAACACCATATATTTT	CASSLSPVGNTIYF
NA	TRBJ1-2	NA	TRBV29-1	TGCAGCGCTGGACAGCCTAACTATGGCTACACCTTC	CSAGQPNYGYTF
NA	TRBJ1-3	NA	TRBV5-1	TGCGCCAGCAGCTTGGGACAGAGCTCTGGAAACACCATATATTTT	CASSLGQSSGNTIYF
NA	TRBJ1-2	NA	TRBV7-9	TGTGCCAGCAGCTTAGTTTTTCGAGGCTACACCTTC	CASSLVFRGYTF
NA	TRBJ2-3	TRBD2	TRBV5-1	TGCGCCAGCAGCTTGGCCTCGAGCGGGGGGCGGTGGGGCACAGATACGCAGTATTTT	CASSLASSGGRWGTDTQYF
once	TRBJ1-1	NA	TRBV5-4	TGTGCCAGCAGCGTGATACAGGGTCCCACTGAAGCTTTCTTT	CASSVIQGPTEAFF
NA	TRBJ2-7	NA	TRBV5-6	TGTGCCAGTCGTGGGTCAGGGTTTTACGAGCAGTACTTC	CASRGSGFYEQYF
NA	TRBJ1-1	NA	TRBV24-1	TGTGCCACCAGTGATAAGAGGGGGGTGGACACTGAAGCTTTCTTT	CATSDKRGVDTEAFF
NA	TRBJ2-1	NA	TRBV19	TGTGCCAGTAGTCGACCGAGCTCCTACAATGAGCAGTTCTTC	CASSRPSSYNEQFF
NA	TRBJ2-3	NA	TRBV5-1	TGCGCCAGCAGCACGGAATTGCGAGATACGCAGTATTTT	CASSTELRDTQYF
NA	TRBJ2-1	NA	TRBV9	TGTGCCAGCAGCGTAGGAGGGCTCGGGGTTACTGAGCAGTTCTTC	CASSVGGLGVTEQFF
NA	TRBJ1-3	NA	TRBV28	TGTGCCAGCACCCCAGGGGGAAACACCATATATTTT	CASTPGGNTIYF
NA	TRBJ2-3	TRBD2	TRBV27	TGTGCCAGCAGTTTAGGGCTAGCGGGAGATCCAGATACGCAGTATTTT	CASSLGLAGDPDTQYF
NA	TRBJ2-7	NA	TRBV7-8	TGTGCCAGCAGCTCCGGGACAACCTACGAGCAGTACTTC	CASSSGTTYEQYF
once	TRBJ1-2	NA	TRBV27	TGTGCCAGCAGTTTATCGGGGGAGAGAGGTATCTATGGCTACACCTTC	CASSLSGERGIYGYTF
NA	TRBJ2-7	TRBD1	TRBV5-1	TGCGCCAGCAGCTTGGCAGGGGGTCTTAACTACGAGCAGTACTTC	CASSLAGGLNYEQYF
NA	TRBJ2-1	NA	TRBV18	TGTGCCAGCTCACCATTCCAGCGCGAGGACAGTGAGCAGTTCTTC	CASSPFQREDSEQFF
NA	TRBJ2-1	NA	TRBV7-9	TGTGCCAGCAGCTCACATAAAAGGTCCTACAATGAGCAGTTCTTC	CASSSHKRSYNEQFF
NA	TRBJ2-2	TRBD1	TRBV6-2/TRBV6-3	TGTGCCAGCAGTAACACAGGGGAGACCGGGGAGCTGTTTTTT	CASSNTGETGELFF
NA	TRBJ2-7	TRBD1	TRBV4-1	TGCGCCAGCAGCCCAGAGGGGGTGGGACAGGGGTTAGAAGAGCAGTACTTC	CASSPEGVGQGLEEQYF
NA	TRBJ2-5	NA	TRBV6-2/TRBV6-3	TGTGCCAGCAGTTATGAATTTGGCCAAGAGACCCAGTACTTC	CASSYEFGQETQYF
NA	TRBJ2-7	TRBD2	TRBV2	TGTGCCAGCAGTGAACACTCGGGAGGGCCAAGGTACGAGCAGTACTTC	CASSEHSGGPRYEQYF
NA	TRBJ1-1	TRBD1	TRBV10-3	TGTGCCATCAGCTCAATGGGATGGGGGACAGCACAGGACACTGAAGCTTTCTTT	CAISSMGWGTAQDTEAFF
NA	TRBJ1-2	NA	TRBV29-1	TGCAGCGTTGAAGATCGATGGGGGAGTGGCTACACCTTC	CSVEDRWGSGYTF
NA	TRBJ2-3	NA	TRBV18	TGTGCCAGCTCACCACTCTTTACAAACCCCGGGGGTGATACGCAGTATTTT	CASSPLFTNPGGDTQYF
NA	TRBJ1-4	NA	TRBV5-1	TGCGCCAGCAGCTACTACGGACGGCCCCCTAATGAAAAACTGTTTTTT	CASSYYGRPPNEKLFF
NA	TRBJ1-2	TRBD1	TRBV7-3	TGTGCCAGCAGCCCCCATGCTAGACAGGGAAACTATGGCTACACCTTC	CASSPHARQGNYGYTF
NA	TRBJ2-7	NA	TRBV2	TGTGCCAGCCGCCCTCGGGGCAGCTCCTACGAGCAGTACTTC	CASRPRGSSYEQYF
NA	TRBJ2-7	TRBD2	TRBV5-1	TGCGCCAGCAGCTTGGTACCAGGGAGGGTCTACGAGCAGTACTTC	CASSLVPGRVYEQYF
NA	TRBJ1-5	NA	TRBV6-1	TGTGCCAGCAGTGAAAACGCTGGGGGCGGTCAGCCCCAGCATTTT	CASSENAGGGQPQHF
once	TRBJ1-1	TRBD1	TRBV3-1/TRBV3-2	TGTGCCAGCAGCCAAGATGATGGGACAGGGGTGGGAGCTTTCTTT	CASSQDDGTGVGAFF
NA	TRBJ1-6	NA	TRBV11-2	TGTGCCAGCAGCTCTGGCGGCTCCTATAATTCACCCCTCCACTTT	CASSSGGSYNSPLHF
few	TRBJ2-1	TRBD2	TRBV24-1	TGTGCCACCAGTGATCCTAGCGGTTCCTACAATGAGCAGTTCTTC	CATSDPSGSYNEQFF
NA	TRBJ2-4	TRBD2	TRBV28	TGTGCCAGCAGTCTTCGGACTAGCGGGGGAGCCAAAAACATTCAGTACTTC	CASSLRTSGGAKNIQYF
NA	TRBJ2-1	TRBD2	TRBV10-3	TGTGCCATCAGTGAGTCGATGGCTAGCGGTGACTACAATGAGCAGTTCTTC	CAISESMASGDYNEQFF